By share, the clone carrying this T cell receptor beta chain counts as medium-sized (0.01 to 0.1%). This entry belongs to a study of metastatic and nonmetastatic thyroid tumors. Not a single patient had been given any form of treatment at any point before undergoing thyroid surgery. MiXCR re-clonotyped the PCR reads for TCRdb. The sample holds 40,000 or so clones, roughly a quarter seen once. Sequencing used blood. This sequence was found in a female donor with papillary thyroid cancer or a benign thyroid nodule (not recorded which). Some clones in this sample may be carry-over from other donors' samples.

CDR3 in DNA: TGTGCCAGCAGGCGCCGAACCAATGAAGTGACAGCAGACTATGGCTACACCTTC. Encoded protein: CASRRRTNEVTADYGYTF. The rearrangement links TRBV6-5 to TRBJ1-2, with D possibly TRBD1 on 5 matching bases. The CDR3 runs 18 residues. From germline, CDR1 is MNHEY and CDR2 SVGAGI. The V end lost 6 bases, the J end lost 3 bases, and 26 bases lay between the germline ends.